This T cell receptor (beta chain) was captured by sequencing in a study of human T cells and chemical hapten exposure. About the study: Patients received weekly diphenylcyclopropenone doses to the scalp throughout the approximately 25-week study. Slight volume differences across pooled libraries mainly accounted for varying per-sample TCR yields. A mostly female patient group had alopecia areata, totalis or universalis.

TCRdb re-called the RACE reads with MiXCR, one entry per CDR3 protein. The repertoire holds 65,000 to 70,000 distinct CDR3 sequences, with roughly 11% as singletons. There are 14 residues in the CDR3. V was clipped by 5 bases and J by 2 bases; unmatched bases: 5. The germline V gene has CDR1 SEHNR and CDR2 FQNEAQ (reference sequence). Indicated time point: pre-sensitization, week 0. Specified treatment: therapeutic diphenylcyclopropenone sensitization with weekly scalp DPC. Researchers extracted total RNA from unfractionated whole blood. This chain uses TRBV7-9 with TRBJ1-2; TRBD1 agrees at 7 bases. This receptor was taken from a woman between 45 and 60 years old with alopecia areata. Some clones in this sample may be carry-over from other donors' samples. The sample consisted of whole blood, taken in connection with sensitization to the hapten diphenylcyclopropenone (DPC). CDR3 amino acids: CASSMTGTNYGYTF. The DNA for the CDR3 is TGTGCCAGCAGCATGACAGGGACCAACTATGGCTACACCTTC.